Listed below are T cell receptor beta chains from one sample, sequenced in a study of blood T cell repertoires in COVID-19. The data were produced by immunoSEQ multiplex PCR, yet TCRdb's version contains in-frame clones alone and is incomplete. The table lists about 130,000 clones, around 78% of them singletons, with 10% to 14% in the top ten. Sequenced material: peripheral blood. The receptors here all came from a human donor in a cohort sampled during active COVID-19. CDR3s leave out the opening cysteine and the closing phenylalanine or tryptophan. The D gene is left open where the match is weak.

d_gene,v_gene,j_gene,CDR3aa
TRBD2,TRBV18,TRBJ2-1,ASSPVSGLGLNEQF
.,TRBV6-5,TRBJ1-4,ASILRGDEKLF
.,TRBV5-8,TRBJ1-2,ASSLWGGIYGYT
TRBD1,TRBV18,TRBJ2-7,ASLADRGNYEQY
.,TRBV19,TRBJ2-2,ASSMLTAGWDTGELF
.,TRBV2,TRBJ2-7,ASSESTGTTTEQY
TRBD2,TRBV5-1,TRBJ2-5,ASSPRGETQY
TRBD1,TRBV5-4,TRBJ1-2,ASSEPGQGYGYT
TRBD2,TRBV4-1,TRBJ2-7,ASSLQASGTYEQY
.,TRBV28,TRBJ1-2,ASSSDFNYGYT
TRBD2,TRBV10-3,TRBJ2-3,AISGGTSGDTSTDTQY
TRBD2,TRBV2,TRBJ2-7,ASSEQAGGREQY
.,TRBV2,TRBJ1-5,ASKRMGAGSNQPQH
TRBD1,TRBV2,TRBJ1-4,ASSPDRATNEKLF
TRBD1,TRBV7-9,TRBJ2-7,ASSLGTGGRGLHEQY
TRBD1,TRBV6-6,TRBJ1-4,ASSLQGGTNEKLF
.,TRBV5-6,TRBJ1-1,ASSDRTEAF
TRBD2,TRBV27,TRBJ2-1,ASSWSGGAYNEQF
.,TRBV2,TRBJ2-3,ASRRQDLRDTQY
.,TRBV2,TRBJ1-5,ASSENRRNQPQH
.,TRBV28,TRBJ1-1,ASSWAGWGSLDTEAF
.,TRBV7-3,TRBJ2-3,ASSLSGGHTQY
TRBD2,TRBV11-2,TRBJ2-1,ASGTGGLANEQF
.,TRBV19,TRBJ2-7,ASSAERVRTFFEQY
.,TRBV6-5,TRBJ1-5,ASSWPAGNQPQH
.,TRBV4-1,TRBJ2-5,ASSQGTPRETQY
.,TRBV18,TRBJ1-2,ASSPIQGPHYGYT
.,TRBV6-1,TRBJ2-1,ASSEAGDSAIDEQF
.,TRBV6-5,TRBJ2-3,ASSRKGGSSGTQY
.,TRBV28,TRBJ2-1,ASRPQYNEQF
.,TRBV5-4,TRBJ2-2,ASSFPDSQNTGELF
.,TRBV18,TRBJ1-3,ASSPRSAGRHSGNTIY
TRBD1,TRBV2,TRBJ1-4,ASSEQGANEKLF
TRBD1,TRBV11-2,TRBJ1-3,ASSIFVRTGGSGNTIY
TRBD1,TRBV29-1,TRBJ2-1,SVSGTGSSYNEQF
TRBD1,TRBV2,TRBJ1-5,ASKETGASNQPQH
.,TRBV5-1,TRBJ1-1,ASRLYGGNTEAF